The 16 T cell receptor beta chains in this list originate from one sample, sequenced in a study of T cells in Graves' hyperthyroidism and ophthalmopathy. Researchers took RNA transcripts and amplified the TCR beta CDR3 regions from them. The HTBI primer set was used in a first-round RT-PCR of the TCR CDR3. TCRdb ran MiXCR on the multiplex PCR reads and lists one entry per CDR3 protein. The sample lists approximately 220,000 distinct CDR3 sequences, roughly 18% occurring once. Sequenced sample: blood. The receptors derive from a man aged 40-49 years with Graves' hyperthyroidism.

To note about this clonotype: A single base separates this from a much larger clone, so it may be a read error. V usage is TRBV5-6 and J usage is TRBJ1-5, with TRBD1 matching over 7 bases. Germline loops: CDR1 SGHDT, CDR2 YYEEEE. The CDR3 covers 15 residues. CDR3 in amino acids: CASGLEGGADQPQHF. The DNA for the CDR3 is TGTGCCAGCGGCTTGGAAGGGGGCGCGGATCAGCCCCAGCATTTT.

This clonotype was seen many times. V and J are TRBV5-1 and TRBJ1-5; no clear D. The germline V gene encodes CDR1 SGHRS and CDR2 YFSETQ. There are 15 residues in the CDR3. Trimming cost V 4 bases and J 6 bases, with 17 bases left between them. This CDR3 is CASSLGHETSQPQHF. The CDR3 coding sequence is TGCGCCAGCAGCCTCGGTCACGAAACATCTCAGCCCCAGCATTTT.

This clonotype has more than one count but fewer than ten. The chain recombines TRBV29-1 with TRBJ2-7, with 9 nucleotides matching TRBD2. This CDR3 region has 12 residues. Germline-derived CDR1 and CDR2 are SQVTM and ANQGSEA. V lost 6 bases to trimming and J lost 6 bases; unmatched junction nucleotides: 6. CDR3: CSVAGGKGEQYF. The CDR3 coding sequence is TGCAGCGTCGCGGGGGGGAAAGGCGAGCAGTACTTC.

The table lists this clonotype with many counts. The chain has TRBV18 and TRBJ2-5; D is undetermined. The ends were cut back, 3 bases at V and 0 bases at J, with 8 bases in the middle. CDR1 is KGHSH, CDR2 LQKENI, per germline. The CDR3 covers 14 residues. CDR3 protein: CASSPRQNQETQYF. DNA for the CDR3: TGTGCCAGCTCACCGCGTCAAAACCAAGAGACCCAGTACTTC. The variable domain in full, with the rest retrieved from reference TRBV18 and TRBJ2-5, is NAGVMQNPRHLVRRRGQEARLRCSPMKGHSHVYWYRQLPEEGLKFMVYLQKENIIDESGMPKERFSAEFPKEGPSILRIQQVVRGDSAAYFCASSPRQNQETQYFGPGTRLLVL.

This clonotype was found many times. V gene TRBV2 combines with J gene TRBJ1-4; the match to TRBD1 covers 9 bases. Unmatched junction bases numbered 6, after V lost 5 bases and J lost 8 bases. The CDR3 is 14 residues long. Germline V gene data show CDR1 as SNHLY and CDR2 as FYNNEI. The CDR3 is CASSLGQGEEKLFF. CDR3 DNA: TGTGCCAGCAGTTTGGGACAGGGTGAGGAAAAACTGTTTTTT.

At least ten counts were recorded for this clonotype. The chain employs TRBV7-3 and TRBJ1-5, with D possibly TRBD1 on 6 matching bases. Trimming left V 2 bases short and J 7 bases short, with 15 bases between. The length of the CDR3 is 15 residues. CDR1 and CDR2 (germline): SGHTA, FQGTGA. The CDR3 reads CASSLRGGAGQPQHF. Here the CDR3 DNA reads TGTGCCAGCAGCTTACGGGGGGGCGCGGGGCAGCCCCAGCATTTT.

V and J are TRBV20-1 and TRBJ1-3, with unresolved D. This CDR3 spans 11 amino acids. The germline gives CDR1 DFQATT, CDR2 SNEGSKA (reference sequence). V lost 4 bases, J lost 4 bases, and 5 bases lay in between. The CDR3 here is CSATRGNTIYF. The CDR3 coding sequence is TGCAGTGCTACAAGGGGAAACACCATATATTTT.

This clonotype was seen repeatedly, ten times or more. The gene calls are TRBV30 and TRBJ1-2, with 7 bases lining up with TRBD1. Germline assignment: CDR1 GTSNPN and CDR2 SVGIG (reference sequence). The trim removed 0 bases at V and 4 bases at J, leaving 2 bases unmatched. The CDR3 runs to 13 residues. Here the CDR3 reads CAWSVHRGYGYTF. The CDR3 DNA reads as TGTGCCTGGAGTGTGCACAGGGGCTATGGCTACACCTTC.

In this sample, this clonotype turned up many times. V and J are TRBV27 and TRBJ1-2, with D possibly being TRBD1 (6 bases). CDR1 is MNHEY and CDR2 is SMNVEV in the germline V gene (reference sequence). The V and J ends lost 5 bases and 8 bases respectively, with 21 bases between them. There are 15 residues in the CDR3. CDR3 bases: TGTGCCAGCAGTACCCTGGACAGCATGGCTGGGGGCTACACCTTC. The encoded protein is CASSTLDSMAGGYTF.

This clonotype was detected many times. The chain employs TRBV10-3 and TRBJ1-6, with 7 bases matching TRBD1. V dropped 8 bases and J dropped 10; count of bases not matched to a gene: 5. This CDR3 spans 12 amino acids. Germline CDR1 ENHRY, CDR2 SYGVKD. The CDR3 loop reads CAIGQEGSPLHF. DNA of the CDR3: TGTGCCATCGGACAGGAGGGGTCACCCCTCCACTTT.

A remark on this clonotype: Its ends do not fully match the called genes, so a read error is possible. The chain is built from TRBV20-1 and TRBJ2-1; D gene ambiguous. The CDR3 consists of 10 residues. The germline gives CDR1 DFQATT, CDR2 SNEGSKA (reference sequence). CDR3 in DNA: TGCAATGCTAGAGTAGTTGAGCAGTTCTTC. Translation: CNARVVEQFF.

This clonotype was counted many times. This sequence joins TRBV20-1 and TRBJ1-6, with 7 bases aligning to TRBD1. CDR3 length: 15 residues. The V segment lost 3 bases and the J segment 3 bases; nucleotides outside the gene matches: 5. The V gene's germline CDR1 is DFQATT and CDR2 SNEGSKA (reference sequence). This CDR3 is CSASRGQIYNSPLHF. The CDR3 DNA follows: TGCAGTGCTAGTAGGGGGCAGATCTATAATTCACCCCTCCACTTT.

Worth noting for this clonotype: One junction end disagrees with the germline gene, perhaps due to a read error. The chain employs TRBV25-1 and TRBJ1-4; TRBD1 matches at 7 bases. Germline CDR1 MGHDK, CDR2 SYGVNS. This CDR3 comprises 13 residues. CDR3 amino acids: CACRGQSNEKLFF. Written as DNA, the CDR3 is TGTGCCTGCAGGGGACAGAGTAATGAAAAACTGTTTTTT. Based on the CDR3 plus reference TRBV25-1 and TRBJ1-4, the full variable domain is EADIYQTPRYLVIGTGKKITLECSQTMGHDKMYWYQQDPGMELHLIHYSYGVNSTEKGDLSSESTVSRIRTEHFPLTLESARPSHTSQYLCACRGQSNEKLFFGSGTQLSVL.

The CDR3 DNA follows: TGTGCCATCAGGGGACGGGGGGCCGACGAGCAGTACTTC. Translated: CAIRGRGADEQYF. The rearrangement uses TRBV10-3 and TRBJ2-7; D is possibly TRBD2 (7 bases). Per germline, CDR1 ENHRY and CDR2 SYGVKD. This CDR3 is 13 amino acids long. V lost 6 bases to trimming and J lost 5 bases, with 14 bases between them.

This clonotype has only a few counts. The V call is TRBV10-3, the J call TRBJ1-6, with TRBD1 as a possible D gene (6 bases). V dropped 7 bases and J dropped 7 bases, with 8 bases sitting between them. The CDR3 spans 12 residues. Germline-derived CDR1 and CDR2 are ENHRY and SYGVKD. The CDR3 sequence is CAITTGNSPLHF. The CDR3 DNA reads TGTGCCATCACTACAGGGAATTCACCCCTCCACTTT.

This clonotype was seen more than once but under ten times. CDR3 coding DNA: TGCAGCGTTGTCGACAGTTATGGCTACACCTTC. It is translated as CSVVDSYGYTF. The chain has TRBV29-1 and TRBJ1-2, with D possibly being TRBD1 (5 bases). V lost 4 bases and J 5 bases, leaving 8 bases between the germline ends. The CDR3 has 11 residues. Germline-derived CDR1 and CDR2 are SQVTM and ANQGSEA.